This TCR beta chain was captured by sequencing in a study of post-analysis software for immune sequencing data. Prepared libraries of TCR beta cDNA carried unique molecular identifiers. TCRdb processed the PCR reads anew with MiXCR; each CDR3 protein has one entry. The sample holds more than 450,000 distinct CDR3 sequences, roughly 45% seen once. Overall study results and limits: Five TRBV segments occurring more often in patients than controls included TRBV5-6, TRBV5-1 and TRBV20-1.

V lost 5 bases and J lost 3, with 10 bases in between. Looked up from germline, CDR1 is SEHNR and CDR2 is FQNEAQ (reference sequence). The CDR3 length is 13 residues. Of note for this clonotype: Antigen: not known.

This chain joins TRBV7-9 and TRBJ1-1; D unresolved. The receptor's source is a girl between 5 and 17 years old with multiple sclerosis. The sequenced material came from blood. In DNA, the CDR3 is TGTGCCAGCAGCCCCCCTTCCGACACTGAAGCTTTCTTT. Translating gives CASSPPSDTEAFF.